This TCR beta chain was sequenced during a study of beta chain features in type 1 diabetes. Whole-study context: When patients were set against healthy donors, age, gender and cell yields were similar. Study conclusions and caveats: In all four CD4+ subsets, TCRB CDR3 length was significantly, moderately reduced in type 1 diabetes.

Investigators reverse transcribed all isolated RNA, so they sequenced expressed TCRB transcripts. Only in-frame clones appear in the TCRdb table, and some are missing; sequencing was by immunoSEQ multiplex PCR. The sample yields some 280,000 clones, approximately 14% seen once. CD4+ naive, central memory, regulatory and stem cell-like memory subsets were isolated by sorting on CD45RO/CCR7/CD25/CD127/CD95/CD27. V lost 0 bases and J lost 3, with 11 bases in between. CDR1 MNHEY and CDR2 SVGAGI come from the germline V gene. CDR3 length: 15 residues. This clone was picked up a small number of times. Its antigen is not known.

Sequenced material: naive CD4+ T cells from blood. The chain joins TRBV6-5 to TRBJ1-1; a weak D match, TRBD1 (6 bases). The clonotype was recovered from a man younger than 40 with type 1 diabetes. CDR3 in amino acids: CASSYSDSSDTEAFF. The CDR3 region has the DNA TGTGCCAGCAGTTACTCGGACAGTTCGGACACTGAAGCTTTCTTT.